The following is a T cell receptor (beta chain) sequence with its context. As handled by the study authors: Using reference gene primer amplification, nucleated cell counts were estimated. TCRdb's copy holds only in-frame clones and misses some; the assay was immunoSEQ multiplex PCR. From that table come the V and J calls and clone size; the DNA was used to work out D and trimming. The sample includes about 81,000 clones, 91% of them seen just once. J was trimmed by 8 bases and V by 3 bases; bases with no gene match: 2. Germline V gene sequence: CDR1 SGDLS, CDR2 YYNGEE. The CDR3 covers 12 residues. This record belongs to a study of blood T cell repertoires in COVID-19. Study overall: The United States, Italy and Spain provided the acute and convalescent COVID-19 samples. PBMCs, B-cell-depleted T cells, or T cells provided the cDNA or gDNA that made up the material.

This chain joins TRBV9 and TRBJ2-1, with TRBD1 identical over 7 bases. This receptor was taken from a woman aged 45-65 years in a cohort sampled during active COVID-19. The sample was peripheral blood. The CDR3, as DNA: TGTGCCAGCAGCGCCCAGGGGGATGAGCAGTTCTTC. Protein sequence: CASSAQGDEQFF.